Below, 27 T cell receptor beta chains from the same sample are listed, as sequenced in a study of shared clonotypes between healthy human individuals. TCRdb keeps only in-frame clones here, not all; method: immunoSEQ multiplex PCR. Of about 960,000 clones in the sample, roughly 72% were seen once. Material for sequencing was memory CD4+ T cells sorted from blood. Subset denoted: CD45RA-negative fraction. The origin of the receptors is a man between 18 and 35 years old in good health.

Details on this clone: Other DNA sequences in the same sample also yield this CDR3. The CDR3 region is CASSWGGETQYF. In nucleotides, the CDR3 is TGTGCCAGCAGCTGGGGGGGGGAGACCCAGTACTTC. This sequence joins TRBV7-2 and TRBJ2-5; 7 bases fit TRBD2. There are 12 residues in the CDR3. The V and J ends lost 4 bases and 5 bases, in that order; junction bases with no gene match: 1. CDR1 and CDR2 (germline): SGHTA, FQGNSA. Filled out from reference TRBV7-2 and TRBJ2-5, the complete variable domain reads GAGVSQSPSNKVTEKGKDVELRCDPISGHTALYWYRQSLGQGLEFLIYFQGNSAPDKSGLPSDRFSAERTGGSVSTLTIQRTQQEDSAVYLCASSWGGETQYFGPGTRLLVL.

This clone was observed at least ten times. The rearrangement joins TRBV5-8 to TRBJ1-2; 8 nucleotides line up with TRBD1. The CDR3 is 14 residues long. The V gene's germline CDR1 is SGHTS and CDR2 YDEGEE. After removal of 4 bases from V and 4 bases from J, the junction contained 6 bases not matched to a gene. DNA of the CDR3: TGTGCCAGCAGCGCTCTACAGGGGGGCTATGGCTACACCTTC. Encoded protein: CASSALQGGYGYTF.

This chain uses TRBV10-2 with TRBJ2-5; perhaps TRBD2 as D (6 bases). CDR1 and CDR2 (germline): WSHSY, SAAADI. The CDR3 length is 12 residues. V lost 8 bases, J lost 5 bases, and 12 bases lay in between. For the CDR3, the DNA is TGCGCCAGCGGTAGCGGAGGGGAGACCCAGTACTTC. Protein product: CASGSGGETQYF.

The CDR3 DNA is TGCGCCAGCAGCCCCGAAGGTGGGACGAATGAAAAACTGTTTTTT. It encodes CASSPEGGTNEKLFF. The chain has TRBV5-1 and TRBJ1-4; possibly TRBD1 for D (5 bases). V dropped 4 bases and J dropped 5 bases, with 15 bases sitting between them. The V gene's germline CDR1 is SGHRS and CDR2 YFSETQ. This CDR3 comprises 15 residues.

This clone was counted a few times. The chain uses TRBV19 and TRBJ1-2; D is uncertain. V lost 10 bases and J lost 8, with 14 bases in between. CDR1 and CDR2 (germline): LNHDA, SQIVND (reference sequence). The CDR3 extends over 11 amino acids. The CDR3 reads CATEGQGGYTF. In DNA form, the CDR3 reads TGTGCCACCGAGGGCCAAGGGGGCTACACCTTC.

The chain uses TRBV6-1 and TRBJ2-7; possibly TRBD1 for D (6 bases). This CDR3 region has 14 residues. V was trimmed by 7 bases and J by 2 bases, leaving 15 bases between them. Germline lookup yields CDR1 MNHNS and CDR2 SASEGT. CDR3 region: CASTDRQSTYEQYF. The CDR3 nucleotides are TGTGCCAGCACAGACAGGCAGTCCACCTACGAGCAGTACTTC.

The chain combines TRBV4-3 with TRBJ2-2; possibly TRBD1 or TRBD2 for D (5 bases each). The CDR3 has 17 residues. The germline V gene has CDR1 LGHNA and CDR2 YSLEER. Between the trimmed V and J ends, which lost 0 bases and 9 bases, there was a span of 20 bases. The CDR3 nucleotides read TGCGCCAGCAGCCAAGATCGGCGTTCGGCCCGGGGCCGGGAGCTGTTTTTT. It is translated as CASSQDRRSARGRELFF.

The V call is TRBV30, the J call TRBJ1-1; TRBD1 matches 9 bases. Per the germline V gene, CDR1 is GTSNPN and CDR2 is SVGIG (reference sequence). The CDR3 spans 14 residues. After removal of 8 bases from V and 11 bases from J, the junction contained 18 bases not matched to a gene. The chain's CDR3 is CARDPDYRGRGAFF. CDR3 bases: TGTGCCCGAGACCCCGATTACAGGGGGCGTGGGGCTTTCTTT. The variable domain in full, completed from reference TRBV30 and TRBJ1-1, reads SQTIHQWPATLVQPVGSPLSLECTVEGTSNPNLYWYRQAAGRGLQLLFYSVGIGQISSEVPQNLSASRPQDRQFILSSKKLLLSDSGFYLCARDPDYRGRGAFFGQGTRLTVV.

This clone has more than one count but fewer than ten. The V gene is TRBV10-3, the J gene TRBJ1-1; TRBD1 is a possible D gene (5 bases). CDR3 length: 14 amino acids. Germline lookup yields CDR1 ENHRY and CDR2 SYGVKD. The V gene lost 6 bases and the J gene lost 3 bases, with 14 bases spanning the gap. The CDR3 nucleotides read TGTGCCATCAGCTTTCAGGGAAGGGACACTGAAGCTTTCTTT. The encoded protein is CAISFQGRDTEAFF.

This rearrangement joins TRBV6-1 to TRBJ2-4; D possibly uses TRBD1 or TRBD2 (5 bases each). The CDR3 runs to 14 residues. Trimming removed 3 bases at V and 7 bases at J, with 13 bases between. Germline V gives CDR1 MNHNS, CDR2 SASEGT. The CDR3 spells CASSDWAGTNIQYF. The CDR3 DNA reads as TGTGCCAGCAGTGATTGGGCAGGGACGAACATTCAGTACTTC.

Details on this clone: Its ends do not fully match the called genes, so a read error is possible. This chain connects TRBV7-7 to TRBJ2-1, with TRBD2 matching over 10 bases. Germline CDR1 is SSHAT and CDR2 is FNYEAQ (reference sequence). The CDR3 has 15 residues. As DNA, the CDR3 is TGTGCTAGCAGCTTAGGTAGCGGGGGGTACAATGAGCAGTTCTTC. It specifies CASSLGSGGYNEQFF.

The gene calls are TRBV18 and TRBJ2-3, with 12 bases that match TRBD2. Trimming at V came to 2 bases and at J to 0 bases, leaving 6 bases not matched to a gene. This CDR3 has 18 residues. CDR1 KGHSH and CDR2 LQKENI come from the germline V gene. The DNA of the CDR3 is TGTGCCAGCTCACCATATTCGACTAGCGGGAGAAGCACAGATACGCAGTATTTT. It encodes CASSPYSTSGRSTDTQYF.

The chain recombines TRBV6-5 with TRBJ1-1; 7 positions agree with TRBD1. The germline V gene has CDR1 MNHEY and CDR2 SVGAGI. This CDR3 comprises 12 residues. V lost 5 bases, J lost 5 bases, and 2 bases stayed unmatched. The CDR3 reads CASSEQGTEAFF. CDR3 DNA sequence: TGTGCCAGCAGTGAACAGGGGACTGAAGCTTTCTTT.

The chain is built from TRBV2 and TRBJ2-3; TRBD2 agrees at 7 bases. Germline loops: CDR1 SNHLY, CDR2 FYNNEI. J gave up 7 bases and V 5 bases, and 6 bases lay outside the gene matches. The CDR3 has 13 amino acids. This CDR3 is CASSRTRGNTQYF. CDR3 bases: TGTGCCAGCAGTCGGACTAGGGGTAATACGCAGTATTTT.

The chain carries TRBV5-1 and TRBJ2-2; D gene unclear. The V and J ends lost 0 bases and 0 bases respectively, with 6 bases between them. Germline V gene data show CDR1 as SGHRS and CDR2 as YFSETQ. The length of the CDR3 is 15 residues. The CDR3 loop reads CASSLVSPNTGELFF. The CDR3 region has the DNA TGCGCCAGCAGCTTGGTCAGTCCGAACACCGGGGAGCTGTTTTTT.

Concerning this clone itself: At one end, the junction sequence differs from germline, possibly due to a read error. The V call is TRBV15, the J call TRBJ2-7; possible D gene TRBD2, 5 bases. From germline, CDR1 is LNHNV and CDR2 YYDKDF (reference sequence). The CDR3 is 13 residues long. The CDR3 loop reads CATTRGSGYEQYF. In nucleotides, the CDR3 is TGTGCCACCACCAGAGGGTCTGGCTACGAGCAGTACTTC.

The chain carries TRBV16 and TRBJ2-3; TRBD1 matches 10 bases. J gave up 4 bases and V 1 base, and 2 bases lay outside the gene matches. The CDR3 has 15 amino acids. Per germline, CDR1 KGHSY and CDR2 FQNENV. This chain's CDR3 is CASSQWTGGADTQYF. CDR3 coding DNA: TGTGCCAGCAGCCAATGGACAGGGGGAGCAGATACGCAGTATTTT.

V and J are TRBV28 and TRBJ2-5; D is perhaps TRBD2 (5 bases). Germline lookup yields CDR1 MDHEN and CDR2 SYDVKM. This CDR3 has 16 residues. Between the trimmed V and J ends, which lost 6 bases and 5 bases, there was a span of 22 bases. The CDR3 bases are TGTGCCAGCAGCCCGGCTGCCGGGGAGTTCTACGAGACCCAGTACTTC. It yields the protein CASSPAAGEFYETQYF.

This clone showed up just once. The chain carries TRBV4-2 and TRBJ1-2; possibly TRBD1 for D (6 bases). The V end was cut by 2 bases, the J end by 8 bases, with 15 bases between. The germline V gene encodes CDR1 LGHNA and CDR2 YNFKEQ. The CDR3 has 14 amino acids. CDR3 in amino acids: CASSQRDNLGGYTF. The CDR3 region has the DNA TGTGCCAGCAGCCAACGGGACAACCTCGGGGGCTACACCTTC.

J is TRBJ2-7 and V is TRBV27; D is unresolved. CDR3 length: 13 residues. The germline CDR1 and CDR2 sequences are MNHEY and SMNVEV (reference sequence). Trimming cost V 5 bases and J 2 bases, with 10 bases left between them. CDR3 DNA sequence: TGTGCCAGCAGTGAGGCATTTACCTACGAGCAGTACTTC. Encoded protein: CASSEAFTYEQYF.

This clone was observed a few times. The chain joins TRBV9 to TRBJ2-2; 12 bases are a match to TRBD2. J lost 4 bases, V lost 4 bases, and 11 bases had no gene match. CDR1 is SGDLS, CDR2 YYNGEE, per germline. CDR3 length equals 18 residues. CDR3 nucleotide sequence: TGTGCCAGCAGCTCCCGGACTAGCGGGGCCATGGGCACCGGGGAGCTGTTTTTT. This encodes CASSSRTSGAMGTGELFF.

This sequence joins TRBV7-8 and TRBJ2-7; maybe TRBD1 (5 bases). V gave up 1 base and J gave up 6 bases, with 13 bases separating them. CDR1 is SGHVS and CDR2 is FQNEAQ in the germline V gene. The CDR3 consists of 14 residues. CDR3 sequence reads: CASSLVVGASEQYF. CDR3 coding DNA: TGTGCCAGCAGCTTAGTTGTAGGGGCATCCGAGCAGTACTTC.

The V gene is TRBV29-1, the J gene TRBJ2-1; D is ambiguous. This CDR3 region has 13 residues. With 7 bases removed from V and 0 bases from J, the gap between germline ends came to 10 bases. In germline, CDR1 is SQVTM, CDR2 ANQGSEA. CDR3 in amino acids: CSARWSSYNEQFF. The CDR3 bases are TGCAGCGCCCGCTGGAGCTCCTACAATGAGCAGTTCTTC.

This chain joins TRBV19 and TRBJ1-2; TRBD1 agrees at 7 bases. The V gene's germline CDR1 is LNHDA and CDR2 SQIVND (reference sequence). J gave up 3 bases and V 6 bases, and 10 bases lay outside the gene matches. The CDR3 covers 15 residues. Here the CDR3 reads CASSLGRDSYYGYTF. The CDR3 DNA reads TGTGCCAGTAGCTTAGGCCGGGACAGCTACTATGGCTACACCTTC.

The chain employs TRBV5-6 and TRBJ2-2; 12 bases are shared with TRBD2. CDR1 is SGHDT and CDR2 is YYEEEE in the germline V gene. This CDR3 has 18 amino acids. With V trimmed by 3 bases and J by 3 bases, 9 bases remained unmatched. The CDR3 is CASSSTSGGLDHTGELFF. CDR3 coding DNA: TGTGCCAGCAGCTCGACTAGCGGGGGACTCGATCACACCGGGGAGCTGTTTTTT.

The chain links TRBV2 to TRBJ2-5; 7 bases line up with TRBD2. The CDR3 sequence is 15 residues long. V gave up 8 bases and J gave up 1 base; unmatched junction bases: 10. Germline CDR1 SNHLY, CDR2 FYNNEI. The CDR3 reads CASRGAGVLQETQYF. The CDR3 DNA is TGTGCCAGCCGAGGGGCGGGGGTTCTCCAAGAGACCCAGTACTTC.

V gene TRBV6-1 combines with J gene TRBJ1-6; the D gene is possibly TRBD1 (5 bases). Germline V CDR1 and CDR2: MNHNS, SASEGT. This CDR3 spans 14 amino acids. Trimming left V 3 bases short and J 9 bases short, with 12 bases between. CDR3 DNA: TGTGCCAGCAGTGACGGGGGAGGGGCTTCACCCCTCCACTTT. Translated, it gives CASSDGGGASPLHF.